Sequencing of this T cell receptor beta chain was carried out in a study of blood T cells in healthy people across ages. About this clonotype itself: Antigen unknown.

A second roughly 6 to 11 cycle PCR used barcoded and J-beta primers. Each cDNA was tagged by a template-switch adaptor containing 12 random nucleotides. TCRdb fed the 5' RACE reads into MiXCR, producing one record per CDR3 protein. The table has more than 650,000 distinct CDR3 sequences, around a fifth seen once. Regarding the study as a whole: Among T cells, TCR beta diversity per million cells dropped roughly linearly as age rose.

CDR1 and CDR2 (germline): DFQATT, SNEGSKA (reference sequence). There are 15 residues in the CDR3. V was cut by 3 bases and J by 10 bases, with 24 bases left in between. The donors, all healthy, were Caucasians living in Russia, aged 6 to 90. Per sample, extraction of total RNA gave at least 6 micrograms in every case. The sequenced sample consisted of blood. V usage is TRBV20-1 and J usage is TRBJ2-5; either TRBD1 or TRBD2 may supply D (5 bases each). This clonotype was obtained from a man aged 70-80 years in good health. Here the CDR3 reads CSARGWDPGGKIQYF. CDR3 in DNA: TGCAGTGCTAGGGGTTGGGACCCGGGTGGGAAGATCCAGTACTTC.